The sample holds one count of the clone carrying this T cell receptor (beta chain). Its antigen is currently unknown. These data belong to a study of cytomegalovirus exposure and HLA in healthy donors. Whole-study findings and limits: Follow-up analysis seemed to connect common viral pathogens with several of the most significant clusters identified. TCR beta chains numbering some 160 were designated cytomegalovirus-associated. In a later analysis, TCR beta V- and J-gene trimming was associated with a missense DCLRE1C variant.

CDR1 is LNHDA and CDR2 is SQIVND in the germline V gene (reference sequence). The CDR3 has 13 amino acids. V shed 2 bases and J shed 8 bases, with 12 bases lying between them. Though nominally healthy at sampling, donors likely had unrecorded immune exposures. A multiplex PCR was run with 60 Vbeta primers and 13 Jbeta primers. Data came from immunoSEQ multiplex PCR; TCRdb stores just in-frame clones and leaves some out. The sample shows 150,000 to 200,000 clones, around 68% of them seen only once. V gene TRBV19 combines with J gene TRBJ1-2, with no clear D. The sequencing input was PBMCs. This receptor was taken from a man aged 50 to 60 in good health and CMV-seronegative. CDR3 region: CASSIRQLGGYTF. In DNA form, the CDR3 reads TGTGCCAGTAGTATACGGCAGCTCGGGGGCTACACCTTC.